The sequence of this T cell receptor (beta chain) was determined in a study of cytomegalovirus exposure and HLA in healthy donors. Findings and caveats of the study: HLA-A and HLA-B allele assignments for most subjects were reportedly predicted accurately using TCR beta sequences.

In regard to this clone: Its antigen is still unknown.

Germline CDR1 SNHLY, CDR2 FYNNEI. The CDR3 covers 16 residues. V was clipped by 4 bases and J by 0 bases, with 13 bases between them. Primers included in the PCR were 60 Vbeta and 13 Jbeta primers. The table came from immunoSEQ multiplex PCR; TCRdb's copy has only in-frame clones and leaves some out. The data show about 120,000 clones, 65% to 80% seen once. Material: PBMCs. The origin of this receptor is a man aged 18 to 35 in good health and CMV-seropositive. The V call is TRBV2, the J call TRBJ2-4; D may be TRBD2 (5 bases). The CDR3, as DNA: TGTGCCAGCAGTGCCGGGGAACTGAGAGCCAAAAACATTCAGTACTTC. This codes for CASSAGELRAKNIQYF.